These 11 T cell receptor beta chains were all obtained from the same sample, sequenced in a study of cytomegalovirus exposure and HLA in healthy donors. Amplification used 60 Vbeta primers and 13 Jbeta primers. Sequenced by immunoSEQ multiplex PCR; TCRdb stores in-frame clones only, minus some. Among approximately 160,000 clones listed, 77% were seen once. Material: PBMCs. The receptor source for this set is a middle-aged woman in good health and CMV-seropositive.

This clone was seen a handful of times. The rearrangement joins TRBV19 to TRBJ1-1; TRBD1 might be the D (5 bases). Per germline, CDR1 LNHDA and CDR2 SQIVND (reference sequence). V was shortened by 3 bases and J by 8 bases, with 7 bases between the two germline ends. This CDR3 has 11 residues. The CDR3 DNA is TGTGCCAGTAGTATCGACAGAGAAGCTTTCTTT. It is translated as CASSIDREAFF.

J is TRBJ1-4 and V is TRBV5-1; D not certain. V was shortened by 0 bases and J by 4 bases, with 7 bases between the two germline ends. The germline V gene encodes CDR1 SGHRS and CDR2 YFSETQ. This CDR3 has 14 residues. The chain's CDR3 is CASSLDGVNEKLFF. CDR3 sequence (DNA): TGCGCCAGCAGCTTGGACGGGGTTAATGAAAAACTGTTTTTT.

The V call is TRBV28, the J call TRBJ2-7, with TRBD1 matching 9 bases. V lost 5 bases to trimming and J lost 1 base; unmatched junction nucleotides: 12. The germline V gene encodes CDR1 MDHEN and CDR2 SYDVKM. The CDR3 is 17 residues long. The CDR3 spells CASSPRPGTGWSYEQYF. The CDR3 coding sequence is TGTGCCAGCAGTCCCCGACCCGGGACAGGGTGGTCCTACGAGCAGTACTTC.

This chain links TRBV6-5 with TRBJ1-2; TRBD1 might be the D (5 bases). V was cut by 0 bases and J by 4 bases, with 12 bases left in between. CDR3 length equals 15 residues. Germline CDR1 reads MNHEY; CDR2 reads SVGAGI. The CDR3 protein is CASSYSSLGGYGYTF. For the CDR3, the DNA is TGTGCCAGCAGTTACTCGAGCTTGGGGGGCTATGGCTACACCTTC.

The chain combines TRBV18 with TRBJ2-5, with 9 nucleotides matching TRBD1. TRBJ2-7 matches the DNA end more closely, so the J call is doubtful. The germline gives CDR1 KGHSH, CDR2 LQKENI. This CDR3 has 15 amino acids. DNA for the CDR3: TGTGCCAGCTCACCCGGGACAGGGACACCCTACGAGCAGTACTTC. It encodes CASSPGTGTPYEQYF.

The chain has TRBV7-2 and TRBJ2-7, with TRBD1 as a possible D gene (5 bases). The CDR3 length is 14 residues. Trimming left V 5 bases short and J 1 base short, with 12 bases between. Germline CDR1 SGHTA, CDR2 FQGNSA. The CDR3 bases are TGTGCCAGCAGCCTAACCCCAGGGTCCTACGAGCAGTACTTC. Translation: CASSLTPGSYEQYF.

V is TRBV7-2 and J is TRBJ1-1, with 8 bases matching TRBD1. The germline CDR1 and CDR2 sequences are SGHTA and FQGNSA. V lost 2 bases to trimming and J lost 1 base; unmatched junction nucleotides: 6. The CDR3 covers 16 residues. The CDR3 nucleotides read TGTGCCAGCAGCTTATGGGGCCAGGGGGCGAACACTGAAGCTTTCTTT. Protein: CASSLWGQGANTEAFF.

The chain is built from TRBV28 and TRBJ1-5; 12 bases line up with TRBD1. Germline V gives CDR1 MDHEN, CDR2 SYDVKM. The CDR3 runs to 18 residues. After removal of 6 bases from V and 2 bases from J, the junction contained 11 bases not matched to a gene. CDR3 in DNA: TGTGCCAGCAGCAACTCGGGACAGGGGGCTTTCGGCAATCAGCCCCAGCATTTT. Its translation is CASSNSGQGAFGNQPQHF. Variable domain in full (rest from reference TRBV28 and TRBJ1-5): DVKVTQSSRYLVKRTGEKVFLECVQDMDHENMFWYRQDPGLGLRLIYFSYDVKMKEKGDIPEGYSVSREKKERFSLILESASTNQTSMYLCASSNSGQGAFGNQPQHFGDGTRLSIL.

This clone was counted a few times. The chain couples TRBV1 to TRBJ1-3. TRBV1 is designated a pseudogene. The CDR3 sequence is 18 residues long. The CDR3 reads CTSSLHWDGLTSGNTIYF. As DNA, the CDR3 is TGCACCAGCAGCCTCCATTGGGACGGACTAACTTCTGGAAACACCATATATTTT.

The V gene is TRBV7-2, the J gene TRBJ1-4, with D hard to call. Germline loops: CDR1 SGHTA, CDR2 FQGNSA. V was pared by 0 bases and J by 4 bases, with 9 bases between. The CDR3 is 15 residues long. This CDR3 is CASSLASGGNEKLFF. The CDR3 DNA is TGTGCCAGCAGCTTAGCCAGCGGTGGTAATGAAAAACTGTTTTTT.

The J gene is TRBJ2-3, the V gene TRBV7-2; TRBD2 matches at 8 bases. Trimming took 2 bases from V and 8 from J; bases not matched to a gene: 6. This CDR3 region has 14 residues. Germline V lookup: CDR1 SGHTA, CDR2 FQGNSA. The CDR3 spells CASSLRAGVRTQYF. CDR3 sequence (DNA): TGTGCCAGCAGCTTAAGAGCGGGAGTTCGTACGCAGTATTTT.